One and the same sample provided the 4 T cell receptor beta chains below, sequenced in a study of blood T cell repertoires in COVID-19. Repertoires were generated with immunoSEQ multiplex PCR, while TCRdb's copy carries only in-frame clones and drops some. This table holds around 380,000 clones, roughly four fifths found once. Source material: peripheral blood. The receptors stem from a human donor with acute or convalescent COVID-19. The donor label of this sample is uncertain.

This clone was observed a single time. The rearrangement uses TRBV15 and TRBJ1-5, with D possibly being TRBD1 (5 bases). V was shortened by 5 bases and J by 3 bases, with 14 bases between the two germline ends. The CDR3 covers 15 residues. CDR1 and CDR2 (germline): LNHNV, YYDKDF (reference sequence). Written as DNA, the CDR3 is TGTGCCACCAGCCCCTTGGACGGACACAATCAGCCCCAGCATTTT. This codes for CATSPLDGHNQPQHF. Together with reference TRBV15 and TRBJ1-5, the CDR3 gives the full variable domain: DAMVIQNPRYQVTQFGKPVTLSCSQTLNHNVMYWYQQKSSQAPKLLFHYYDKDFNNEADTPDNFQSRRPNTSFCFLDIRSPGLGDTAMYLCATSPLDGHNQPQHFGDGTRLSIL.

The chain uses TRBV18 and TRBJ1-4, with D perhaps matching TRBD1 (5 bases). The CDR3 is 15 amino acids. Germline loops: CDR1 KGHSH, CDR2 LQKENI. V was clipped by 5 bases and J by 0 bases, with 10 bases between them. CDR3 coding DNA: TGTGCCAGCTCATTAGGGGTTGCAACTAATGAAAAACTGTTTTTT. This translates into CASSLGVATNEKLFF.

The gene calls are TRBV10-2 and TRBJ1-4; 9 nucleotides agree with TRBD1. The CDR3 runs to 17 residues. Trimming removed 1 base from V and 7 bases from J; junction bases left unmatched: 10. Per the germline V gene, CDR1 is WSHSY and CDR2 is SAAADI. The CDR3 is CASSELGTGSSREKLFF. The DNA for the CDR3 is TGCGCCAGCAGTGAGTTAGGGACAGGGAGTTCGCGTGAAAAACTGTTTTTT.

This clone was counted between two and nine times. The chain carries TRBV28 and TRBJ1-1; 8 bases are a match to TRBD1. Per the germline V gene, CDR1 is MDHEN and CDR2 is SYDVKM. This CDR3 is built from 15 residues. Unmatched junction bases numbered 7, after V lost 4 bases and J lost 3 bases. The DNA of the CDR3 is TGTGCCAGCAGTTCCTTCAAGACAGGGGACACTGAAGCTTTCTTT. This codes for CASSSFKTGDTEAFF.